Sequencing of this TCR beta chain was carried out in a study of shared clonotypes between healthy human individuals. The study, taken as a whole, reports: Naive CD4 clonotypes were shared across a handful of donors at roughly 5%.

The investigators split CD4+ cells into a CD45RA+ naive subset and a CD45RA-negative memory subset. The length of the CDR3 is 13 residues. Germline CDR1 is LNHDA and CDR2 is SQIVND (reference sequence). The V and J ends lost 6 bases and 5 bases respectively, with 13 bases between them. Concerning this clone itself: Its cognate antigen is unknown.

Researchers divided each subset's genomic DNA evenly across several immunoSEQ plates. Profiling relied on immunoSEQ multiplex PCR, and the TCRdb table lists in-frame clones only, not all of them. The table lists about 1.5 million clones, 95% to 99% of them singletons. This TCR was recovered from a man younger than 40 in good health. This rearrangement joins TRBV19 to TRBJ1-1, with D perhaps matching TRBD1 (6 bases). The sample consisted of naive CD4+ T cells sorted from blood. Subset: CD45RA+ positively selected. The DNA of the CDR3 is TGTGCCAGTAGGGGCCGGGACAATACTGAAGCTTTCTTT. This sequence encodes CASRGRDNTEAFF.